The T cell receptor beta chain under discussion was sequenced for a study of shared clonotypes between healthy human individuals. The wider study: CD4 naive cells filled three plates per donor, CD4 memory three, CD8 naive two and CD8 memory one.

Every immunoSEQ plate was one replicate of a subset's evenly spread DNA. Method: immunoSEQ multiplex PCR; TCRdb's copy keeps in-frame clones and lacks some. The table has around 2,000,000 clones, just under 95% seen once; the top ten hold approximately 1.2%. The naive CD8 fraction comprised CD45RO-negative cells positively selected for CCR7 and excluded terminally differentiated effector memory CD45RA+ cells. The V end was cut by 4 bases, the J end by 0 bases, with 10 bases between. This CDR3 comprises 15 residues. In germline, CDR1 is SEHNR, CDR2 FQNEAQ (reference sequence). The clonotype originates from a man aged 18 to 30 in good health. The chain links TRBV7-9 to TRBJ1-5, with a weak D call TRBD1 (6 bases). Sequenced sample: naive CD8+ T cells sorted from blood. This CDR3 is CASSSPGDSNQPQHF. CDR3 bases: TGTGCCAGCAGCTCTCCAGGGGATAGCAATCAGCCCCAGCATTTT.